This T cell receptor beta chain was observed in a study of shared clonotypes between healthy human individuals. Findings and caveats of the study: Clonotype sharing levels among donors were expected to vary with sequencing depth. Rarefaction curves obtained for sorted subsets showed sequencing incomplete despite large depth.

The CDR3 length is 14 residues. Germline assignment: CDR1 MNHNS and CDR2 SASEGT. Trimming took 6 bases from V and 7 from J; bases not matched to a gene: 3. An even split of each subset's genomic DNA across several immunoSEQ plates was performed. Using immunoSEQ multiplex PCR, the repertoire was profiled, and TCRdb retains in-frame clones only, with some absent. Of approximately 350,000 clones listed, 95% to 97% were seen once; the top ten hold 0.32%. Caucasian adults living in Nashville, Tennessee, provided all samples. This clone was seen once. Its cognate antigen is unknown. Sequenced input: memory CD8+ T cells sorted from blood. Subset here: CD45RO+ cells pooled with CCR7-negative TemRA cells. The sequence derives from a man aged 30 to 45 in good health. This chain connects TRBV6-1 to TRBJ2-1; 13 nucleotides agree with TRBD2. This CDR3 is CASRTSGRINEQFF. For the CDR3, the DNA is TGTGCCAGCAGGACTAGCGGGAGGATAAATGAGCAGTTCTTC.